What follows is one T cell receptor (beta chain) and its context. Its antigen remains unknown. It was with 60 Vbeta and 13 Jbeta primers that the PCR ran. Clones were sequenced by immunoSEQ multiplex PCR, and TCRdb holds only the in-frame ones, with some missing. Of 170,000 or so clones detected, over 65% appear once; the ten largest clones hold under 4%. Germline CDR1 reads SGDLS; CDR2 reads YYNGEE. V was clipped by 4 bases and J by 1 base, with 8 bases between them. The CDR3 loop spans 13 amino acids. The sample comes from a study of cytomegalovirus exposure and HLA in healthy donors. Study background: In an early release, HLA-typed donors contributed some 82 million unique TCR sequences.

Study results and caveats: A likely sequencing artifact accounted for one observed cluster of highly shared sequence variants.

Source material: PBMCs. This clonotype was sampled from a woman in her forties in good health and CMV-seronegative. The chain has TRBV9 and TRBJ2-5; unclear D gene. The DNA of the CDR3 is TGTGCCAGCAGCCCGGGTGGCCAAGAGACCCAGTACTTC. This gives the protein CASSPGGQETQYF.